The sequence of this T cell receptor (beta chain) was determined in a study of T-cell reconstitution after alpha-beta-depleted transplantation in children. Germline V gives CDR1 SGHRS, CDR2 YFSETQ. The V segment lost 2 bases and the J segment 2 bases; nucleotides outside the gene matches: 5. The CDR3 spans 15 residues. A TCRbeta library incorporating unique molecular identifiers was prepared. TCRdb independently ran MiXCR on the PCR reads; one entry per CDR3 protein. The sample holds 420,000 or so distinct CDR3 sequences; approximately 11% are singletons and the top ten take 5% to 6.5%. This TCR was sampled from a human donor who donated a stem cell graft to a child with acute myeloid leukemia. The V gene is TRBV5-1, the J gene TRBJ2-3, with 7 bases lining up with TRBD1. The sequencing here drew on PBMCs from the stem cell graft donor, taken from the stem cell graft. The CDR3 DNA sequence: TGCGCCAGCAGCTTCGGCCAGGGGGTCACAGATACGCAGTATTTT. Translation: CASSFGQGVTDTQYF. The complete variable domain, with remaining parts taken from reference TRBV5-1 and TRBJ2-3, reads KAGVTQTPRYLIKTRGQQVTLSCSPISGHRSVSWYQQTPGQGLQFLFEYFSETQRNKGNFPGRFSGRQFSNSRSEMNVSTLELGDSALYLCASSFGQGVTDTQYFGPGTRLTVL.